The 5 T cell receptor beta chains below were found in one sample sequenced in a study of OX40 agonist ivuxolimab in advanced cancers. Receptors were amplified or captured by the immunoSEQ multiplex PCR assay. TCRdb carries this immuneACCESS record with in-frame sequences only. Its versions omit some clonotypes, under half of them owing to an unresolved V gene in the studies checked, with the rest unexplained. The sample includes some 74,000 clones, with 86% observed a single time. The ten biggest clones cover 6.9% of the sample. This specimen consisted of CD4+ or CD8+ T cells sorted from blood, obtained in a trial of the OX40 agonist ivuxolimab. The receptors here all came from an adult with an advanced solid tumor such as melanoma, head and neck, liver or kidney cancer.

The V and J genes are TRBV2 and TRBJ2-1, with 12 bases fitting TRBD2. The CDR3 covers 16 residues. V trimming: 2 bases; J trimming: 6 bases; junction bases outside the gene matches: 5. Germline values: CDR1 SNHLY, CDR2 FYNNEI. CDR3 protein: CASSELAGGPVNEQFF. DNA of the CDR3: TGTGCCAGCAGTGAACTAGCGGGGGGGCCCGTCAATGAGCAGTTCTTC. Full variable domain (rest looked up from reference TRBV2 and TRBJ2-1): EPEVTQTPSHQVTQMGQEVILRCVPISNHLYFYWYRQILGQKVEFLVSFYNNEISEKSEIFDDQFSVERPDGSNFTLKIRSTKLEDSAMYFCASSELAGGPVNEQFFGPGTRLTVL.

This rearrangement joins TRBV9 to TRBJ1-3; D is ambiguous. The CDR3 has 18 amino acids. Germline V CDR1 and CDR2: SGDLS, YYNGEE. Trimming stripped 0 bases from V and 4 bases from J, with 20 bases between. The CDR3 DNA is TGTGCCAGCAGCGTAGGAGCCAACCGCCTGGGGTTAGGAAACACCATATATTTT. Residues: CASSVGANRLGLGNTIYF.

The genes are TRBV30 and TRBJ1-5; D perhaps matches TRBD1 (5 bases). Per germline, CDR1 GTSNPN and CDR2 SVGIG (reference sequence). Deletions cut 5 bases from V and 2 bases from J, with 19 bases between. The CDR3 runs 16 residues. This chain's CDR3 is CAWSSGAVSGNQPQHF. For the CDR3, the DNA is TGTGCCTGGTCCTCCGGGGCTGTTAGTGGCAATCAGCCCCAGCATTTT.

The CDR3: CASKTGTGVYGYTF. CDR3 nucleotide sequence: TGTGCCAGCAAGACCGGGACAGGGGTCTATGGCTACACCTTC. The chain joins TRBV7-8 to TRBJ1-2; 10 nucleotides match TRBD1. The germline CDR1 and CDR2 sequences are SGHVS and FQNEAQ. This CDR3 has 14 amino acids. V trimming: 7 bases; J trimming: 4 bases; junction bases outside the gene matches: 6.

The gene calls are TRBV18 and TRBJ1-4; 8 bases are shared with TRBD1. V was pared by 8 bases and J by 5 bases, with 10 bases of the junction left unmatched. This CDR3 comprises 15 residues. Germline V lookup: CDR1 KGHSH, CDR2 LQKENI. CDR3 sequence: CASRAGGASNEKLFF. CDR3 nucleotide sequence: TGTGCCAGCAGGGCAGGGGGCGCATCAAATGAAAAACTGTTTTTT.